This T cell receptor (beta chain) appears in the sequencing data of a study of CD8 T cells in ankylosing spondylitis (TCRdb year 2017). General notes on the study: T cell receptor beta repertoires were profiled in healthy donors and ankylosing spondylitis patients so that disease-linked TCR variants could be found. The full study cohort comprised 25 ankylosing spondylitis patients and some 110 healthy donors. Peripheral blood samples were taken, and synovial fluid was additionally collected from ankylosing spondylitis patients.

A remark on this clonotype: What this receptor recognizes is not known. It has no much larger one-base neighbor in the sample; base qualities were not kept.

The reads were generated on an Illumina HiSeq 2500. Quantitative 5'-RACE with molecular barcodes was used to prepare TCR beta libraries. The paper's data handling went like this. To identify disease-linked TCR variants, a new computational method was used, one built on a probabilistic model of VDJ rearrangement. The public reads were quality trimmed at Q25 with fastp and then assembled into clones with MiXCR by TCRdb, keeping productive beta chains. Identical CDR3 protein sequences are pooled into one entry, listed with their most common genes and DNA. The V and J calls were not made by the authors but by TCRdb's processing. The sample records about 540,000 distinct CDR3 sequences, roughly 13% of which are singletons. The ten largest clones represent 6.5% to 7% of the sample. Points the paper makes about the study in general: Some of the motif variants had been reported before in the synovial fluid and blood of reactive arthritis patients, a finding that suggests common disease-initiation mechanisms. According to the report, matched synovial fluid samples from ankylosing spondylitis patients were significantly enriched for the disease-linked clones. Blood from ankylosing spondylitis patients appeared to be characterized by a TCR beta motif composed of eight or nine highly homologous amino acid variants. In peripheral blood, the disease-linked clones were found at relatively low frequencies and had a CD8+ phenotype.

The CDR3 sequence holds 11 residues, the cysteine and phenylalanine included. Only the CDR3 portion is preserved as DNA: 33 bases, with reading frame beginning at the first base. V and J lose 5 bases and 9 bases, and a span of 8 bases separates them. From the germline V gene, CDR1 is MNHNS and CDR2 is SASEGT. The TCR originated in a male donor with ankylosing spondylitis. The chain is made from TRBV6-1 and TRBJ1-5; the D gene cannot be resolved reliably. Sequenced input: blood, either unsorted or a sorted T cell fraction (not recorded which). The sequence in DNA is TGTGCCAGCAGTACGATGCGGCCCCAGCATTTT. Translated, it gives CASSTMRPQHF.